This is a list of T cell receptor beta chains from one sample in a study of shared clonotypes between healthy human individuals. Produced via immunoSEQ multiplex PCR; TCRdb's table is partial and in-frame only. Of some 2 million clones in the sample, approximately 95% were seen once. The sequenced material came from naive CD8+ T cells sorted from blood. The receptors here all came from a man between 18 and 29 years old in good health. CDR3s include the opening cysteine and the closing phenylalanine or tryptophan. The order of the fields is CDR3 DNA, CDR3 protein, V gene, J gene, D gene, clone size. The D gene is left open where the match is weak. For some rows the clone size is stated as once, few or many, or as a class when expanded; others skip it.

TGTGCCAGCAGCCCCTTTAGCGGGGGGGCCGCCGGGGAGCTGTTTTTT	CASSPFSGGAAGELFF	TRBV11-2	TRBJ2-2	TRBD2	.
TGTGCCAGCAGTTTAATCAGGGAAGCGGTGACCCAGTACTTC	CASSLIREAVTQYF	TRBV27	TRBJ2-5	.	.
TGTGCCAGCAGCTGGGATTTCCAGAACACCGGGGAGCTGTTTTTT	CASSWDFQNTGELFF	TRBV7-9	TRBJ2-2	.	.
TGCGCCACCCAGGGGGGAACAGATACGCAGTATTTT	CATQGGTDTQYF	TRBV10-2	TRBJ2-3	.	.
TGCGCCAGCAGTGAGCTCATGGAGGGACGCGGTTTTGGAGAGACCCAGTACTTC	CASSELMEGRGFGETQYF	TRBV10-2	TRBJ2-5	.	once
TGTGCCAGCAGTCCTTTGGGACCCTTCACAGATACGCAGTATTTT	CASSPLGPFTDTQYF	TRBV27	TRBJ2-3	.	.
TGTGCCGGGCGGGGATGGACAGACTATGGCTACACCTTC	CAGRGWTDYGYTF	TRBV2	TRBJ1-2	.	.
TGTGCCAGCAGCCGAGGTGGGGGAATTGGGCACTACGAGCAGTACTTC	CASSRGGGIGHYEQYF	TRBV5-8	TRBJ2-7	.	.
TGTGCCAGCAGCCAAGGGACTAGCGGGGGAAGGTTTGAGCAGTTCTTC	CASSQGTSGGRFEQFF	TRBV4-2	TRBJ2-1	TRBD2	.
TGTGCCAGCAGCCATTGGGACGGCGAGATAGGCGAGCAGTACTTC	CASSHWDGEIGEQYF	TRBV7-2	TRBJ2-7	.	.
TGTGCCAGCAGCGCTGACAGGGGAGTCCAGCCCCAGCATTTT	CASSADRGVQPQHF	TRBV6-5	TRBJ1-5	TRBD1	.
TGCGCCAGCAGCTCCCGGGTAGCGGGTTTACAAGAGACCCAGTACTTC	CASSSRVAGLQETQYF	TRBV5-1	TRBJ2-5	TRBD2	.
TGTGCCAGCAGCCCAGGGTCAGGCTACGAGCAGTACTTC	CASSPGSGYEQYF	TRBV7-9	TRBJ2-7	.	.
TGTGCCAGCAGCCCACCTTGGGACTACAATGAGCAGTTCTTC	CASSPPWDYNEQFF	TRBV27	TRBJ2-1	.	.
TGCGCCAGCAGCCAAGGGCTAGGAGAAATCGATACGCAGTATTTT	CASSQGLGEIDTQYF	TRBV4-3	TRBJ2-3	.	.
TGTGCCAGCAGCTTAGCTGGACTAGCGGGAGGAGTGTACGAGCAGTACTTC	CASSLAGLAGGVYEQYF	TRBV13	TRBJ2-7	TRBD2	.
TGTGCCTGGAGCGCCGGACAGGGGGCCTCCGAGCAGTACTTC	CAWSAGQGASEQYF	TRBV30	TRBJ2-7	TRBD1	.
TGTGCCAGTAGTATAGGGGGCGGGTACGAGCAGTACTTC	CASSIGGGYEQYF	TRBV19	TRBJ2-7	.	once
TGTGCCACCAACGGACTAGCGGGGGAGTACAATGAGCAGTTCTTC	CATNGLAGEYNEQFF	TRBV15	TRBJ2-1	TRBD2	once
TGTGCCAGCAGCTTACTCTATCTCGGACAACTGTTTTTT	CASSLLYLGQLFF	TRBV5-8	TRBJ1-4	.	.
TGTGCCAGCAGCCCTCTAGCGGGACCCTACAATGAGCAGTTCTTC	CASSPLAGPYNEQFF	TRBV7-6	TRBJ2-1	TRBD2	.
TGTGCCAGCAGAACGACAGGGGAGGACTATGGCTACACCTTC	CASRTTGEDYGYTF	TRBV5-6	TRBJ1-2	TRBD1	once
TGTGCCAGCAGTGACTGGGTTGGGACTGAAGCTTTCTTT	CASSDWVGTEAFF	TRBV6-4	TRBJ1-1	.	.
TGCGCCAGCAGCCCTTCCGTGTACCGGGACTACAGACGAGAAGCTTTCTTT	CASSPSVYRDYRREAFF	TRBV5-1	TRBJ1-1	.	.
TGTGCCAGTGCGGGGGGAAGCACAGATACGCAGTATTTT	CASAGGSTDTQYF	TRBV9	TRBJ2-3	TRBD2	.
TGTGCCAGCAGCTTAGCAAACCCCAATGAGCAGTTCTTC	CASSLANPNEQFF	TRBV7-9	TRBJ2-1	.	.
TGCGCCAGCAGCTTGGGCGGGATCTCCTACGAGCAGTACTTC	CASSLGGISYEQYF	TRBV5-1	TRBJ2-7	.	.
TGTGCCAGCAGTTACACCCTGCCATCAGATACGCAGTATTTT	CASSYTLPSDTQYF	TRBV6-5	TRBJ2-3	.	.
TGTGCCAGCAGTTACGGGGCAGACTACGAGCAGTACTTC	CASSYGADYEQYF	TRBV6-5	TRBJ2-7	.	.
TGCGCCAGCAGTCCTAGTAGCTACAATGAGCAGTTCTTC	CASSPSSYNEQFF	TRBV10-2	TRBJ2-1	.	.
TGTGCCAGCAGCTTAGAATTGGGGACCGGATTCGGGGGCTACACCTTC	CASSLELGTGFGGYTF	TRBV11-2	TRBJ1-2	.	.
TGTGCCAGCAGCGTAGCTGGGGGGGTGACAGATACGCAGTATTTT	CASSVAGGVTDTQYF	TRBV9	TRBJ2-3	TRBD2	.
TGTGCCAGCAGCCCCGGGACAGGCAGGAAAGAGACCCAGTACTTC	CASSPGTGRKETQYF	TRBV7-2	TRBJ2-5	TRBD1	.
TGCGCCAGCAGCCAAGATAGTCTCACAGGGGGTCAGCCCCAGCATTTT	CASSQDSLTGGQPQHF	TRBV4-1	TRBJ1-5	TRBD1	.
TGTGCCAGCAGTGAACAGCAGCCTTACGAGCAGTACTTC	CASSEQQPYEQYF	TRBV6-1	TRBJ2-7	.	.
TGTGCCAGCAGCGTCTTATCACAGGGCTACGAGCAGTACTTC	CASSVLSQGYEQYF	TRBV9	TRBJ2-7	.	.
TGTGCCACTCAAGCTTCCGGGGAACAGCACGAGCAGTACTTC	CATQASGEQHEQYF	TRBV15	TRBJ2-7	.	.
TGTGCCAGCAGCTCCGGACAGGGTATGAACATTCAGTACTTC	CASSSGQGMNIQYF	TRBV28	TRBJ2-4	TRBD1	.
TGTGCTAGTGGTTCGCAACCGGGACAGGGGAAGAGTGAGCAGTTCTTC	CASGSQPGQGKSEQFF	TRBV12-5	TRBJ2-1	TRBD1	.
TGTGCCAGTAGTTCGGACAGGGATTCCCACGAGCAGTACTTC	CASSSDRDSHEQYF	TRBV19	TRBJ2-7	TRBD1	.
TGTGCCAGCACCGCCCGGGTAGGGGGCCTCTACAATGAGCAGTTCTTC	CASTARVGGLYNEQFF	TRBV6-6	TRBJ2-1	TRBD1	.
TGCGCCAGCAGCCAAGATCGGGAGCGGGAGGATAATGAGCAGTTCTTC	CASSQDREREDNEQFF	TRBV4-3	TRBJ2-1	TRBD2	once
TGTGCCAGCAGCTTTGGCCTCACAGATACGCAGTATTTT	CASSFGLTDTQYF	TRBV5-5	TRBJ2-3	.	.
TGTGCCAGCAGTTTATACTGGCGGGACTATCAAGAGACCCAGTACTTC	CASSLYWRDYQETQYF	TRBV27	TRBJ2-5	TRBD2	.
TGTGCCAGCAGTGAATACCTCGAGGGGACAGATACGCAGTATTTT	CASSEYLEGTDTQYF	TRBV25-1	TRBJ2-3	.	.
TGTGCCAGCAGTGAAGAGGGGGCTAGCACAGATACGCAGTATTTT	CASSEEGASTDTQYF	TRBV6-1	TRBJ2-3	TRBD1	.
TGTGCCAGCAGCTTAGGAAGACTAGCGGAGATTCAAGAGACCCAGTACTTC	CASSLGRLAEIQETQYF	TRBV7-9	TRBJ2-5	TRBD2	.
TGCGCCTGGAGCAGGGAGGTTGACACTGAAGCTTTCTTT	CAWSREVDTEAFF	TRBV30	TRBJ1-1	.	.
TGTGCCAGCAGCTTAGAGCAGGGACGCAATGAGCAGTTCTTC	CASSLEQGRNEQFF	TRBV11-2	TRBJ2-1	.	.
TGTGCCAGCAGCCCGAGGGCAGGGTTCCCCCACGAGCAGTACTTC	CASSPRAGFPHEQYF	TRBV5-6	TRBJ2-7	.	.
TGCGCCAGCAGCTTGGCCGGGACCTACGAGCAGTACTTC	CASSLAGTYEQYF	TRBV5-1	TRBJ2-7	.	.
TGCGCCAGCAGTGACAGTTTGACAGATACGCAGTATTTT	CASSDSLTDTQYF	TRBV10-2	TRBJ2-3	.	.
TGTGCCAGCAGCGTATTAGAGGGGGCCTTTTCTGGAAACACCATATATTTT	CASSVLEGAFSGNTIYF	TRBV9	TRBJ1-3	TRBD1	.
TGCGCCAGCAGTGAAATAGCGGGAGATACGCAGTATTTT	CASSEIAGDTQYF	TRBV10-2	TRBJ2-3	TRBD2	.
TGTGCCAGCTCACCATGGGTTTCAGGAGGGGAAAACACTGAAGCTTTCTTT	CASSPWVSGGENTEAFF	TRBV18	TRBJ1-1	.	.
TGTGCCAGCAGTTTATCGTACAGGGTTGGTACCGGGGAGCTGTTTTTT	CASSLSYRVGTGELFF	TRBV27	TRBJ2-2	.	.
TGCAGCGTCGGGACAGCTTTCGAGCAGTACTTC	CSVGTAFEQYF	TRBV29-1	TRBJ2-7	TRBD1	.
TGTGTCGGATTTCCGGGACTAGCGCCTATCACAGATACGCAGTATTTT	CVGFPGLAPITDTQYF	TRBV10-3	TRBJ2-3	TRBD2	.
TGTGCCAGCAGTTACCCAGAGACAGGGGTCTACGAGCAGTACTTC	CASSYPETGVYEQYF	TRBV6-6	TRBJ2-7	TRBD1	.